Listed below are T cell receptor beta chains from one sample, sequenced in a study of control samples from healthy donors and cancer patients. This table comes from immunoSEQ multiplex PCR, and its TCRdb copy is limited to in-frame clones, with some not included. The table lists some 74,000 clones, about 94% of them singletons. Input material: blood. The source is a woman aged 25-40 years in good health. CDR3s include the opening cysteine and the closing phenylalanine or tryptophan. D genes are given only for firm matches.

d_call j_call v_call cdr3_nt cdr3_aa
. TRBJ1-6 TRBV5-8 TGTGCCAGCAGCACGACAGACTCCTATAATTCACCCCTCCACTTT CASSTTDSYNSPLHF
. TRBJ1-1 TRBV10-1 TGCGCCAGCATCAGGGGCGTAGAGGACACTGAAGCTTTCTTT CASIRGVEDTEAFF
. TRBJ1-1 TRBV3-1/TRBV3-2 TGTGCCAGCAACTCAGAGGGCCGGTTCACTGAAGCTTTCTTT CASNSEGRFTEAFF
. TRBJ1-1 TRBV2 TGTGCCAGCAGTGAATGGGGGAACACTGAAGCTTTCTTT CASSEWGNTEAFF
. TRBJ1-2 TRBV27 TGTGCCAGCAGTTTCACCCCGACTTCTAACTATGGCTACACCTTC CASSFTPTSNYGYTF
. TRBJ2-5 TRBV6-5 TGTGCCAGCAGCTTCGCGGAGACCCAGTACTTC CASSFAETQYF
. TRBJ1-5 TRBV11-2 TGTGCCAGCAGCTTAGATTTGGACAGCAATCAGCCCCAGCATTTT CASSLDLDSNQPQHF
. TRBJ1-3 TRBV2 TGTGCCAGCAGTGAACAGGGTGTCTCTGGAAACACCATATATTTT CASSEQGVSGNTIYF
. TRBJ2-2 TRBV7-9 TGTGCCAGCAGCCCGAGGTGGAGTGGCGGAGTGTATGACACCGGGGAGCTGTTTTTT CASSPRWSGGVYDTGELFF
. TRBJ2-5 TRBV7-6 TGTGCCAGCAGCTTGGGGGGTTTCGAGACCCAGTACTTC CASSLGGFETQYF